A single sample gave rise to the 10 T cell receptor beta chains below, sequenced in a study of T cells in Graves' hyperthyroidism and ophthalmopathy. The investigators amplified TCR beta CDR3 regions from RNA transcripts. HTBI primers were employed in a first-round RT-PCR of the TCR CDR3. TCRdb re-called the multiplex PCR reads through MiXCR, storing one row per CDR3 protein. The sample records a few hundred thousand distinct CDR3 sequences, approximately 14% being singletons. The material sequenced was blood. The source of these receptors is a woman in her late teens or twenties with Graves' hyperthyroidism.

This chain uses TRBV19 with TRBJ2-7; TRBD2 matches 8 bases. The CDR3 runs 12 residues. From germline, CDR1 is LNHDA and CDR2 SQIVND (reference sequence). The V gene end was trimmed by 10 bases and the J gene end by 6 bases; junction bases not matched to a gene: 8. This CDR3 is CANMEAGAEQYV. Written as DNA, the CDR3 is TGTGCCAACATGGAAGCGGGAGCCGAGCAGTACGTC.

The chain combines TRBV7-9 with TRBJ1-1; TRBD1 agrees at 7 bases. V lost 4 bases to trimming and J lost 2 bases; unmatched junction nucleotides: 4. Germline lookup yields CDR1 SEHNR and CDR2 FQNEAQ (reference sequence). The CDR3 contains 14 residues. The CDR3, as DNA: TGTGCCAGCAGCTCGGGACAGATTAACACTGAAGCTTTCTTT. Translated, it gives CASSSGQINTEAFF.

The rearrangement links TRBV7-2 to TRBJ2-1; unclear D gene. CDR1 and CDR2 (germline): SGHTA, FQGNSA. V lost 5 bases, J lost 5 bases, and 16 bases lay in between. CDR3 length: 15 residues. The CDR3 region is CASSRRYFLDNEQFF. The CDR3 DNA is TGTGCCAGCAGCCGAAGATACTTCCTAGACAATGAGCAGTTCTTC.

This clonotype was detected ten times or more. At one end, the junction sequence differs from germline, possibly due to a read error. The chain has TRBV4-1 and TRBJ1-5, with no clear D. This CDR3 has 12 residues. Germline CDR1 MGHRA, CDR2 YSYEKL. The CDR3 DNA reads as TGTGCCAGCAGCCAAGAGGGTCAGCCCCAGCATTTT. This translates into CASSQEGQPQHF.

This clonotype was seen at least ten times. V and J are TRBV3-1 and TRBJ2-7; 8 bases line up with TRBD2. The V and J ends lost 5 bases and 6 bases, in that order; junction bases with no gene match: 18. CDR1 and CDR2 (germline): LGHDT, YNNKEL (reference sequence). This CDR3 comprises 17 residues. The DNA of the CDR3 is TGTGCCAGCAGCTTCTTGGGACGCGGGGGGTTGGAGGCCGAGCAGTACTTC. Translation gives CASSFLGRGGLEAEQYF.

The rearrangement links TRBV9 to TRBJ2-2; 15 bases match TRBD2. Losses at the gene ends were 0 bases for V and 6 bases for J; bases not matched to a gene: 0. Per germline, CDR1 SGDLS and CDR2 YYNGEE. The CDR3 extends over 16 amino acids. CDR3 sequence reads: CASSVGTSGRAGELFF. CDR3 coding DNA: TGTGCCAGCAGCGTAGGGACTAGCGGGAGGGCCGGGGAGCTGTTTTTT.

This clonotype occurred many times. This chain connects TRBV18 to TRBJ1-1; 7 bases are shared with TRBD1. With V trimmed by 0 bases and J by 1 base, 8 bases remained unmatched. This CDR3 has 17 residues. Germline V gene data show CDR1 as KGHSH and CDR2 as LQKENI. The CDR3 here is CASSPPNRGRRNTEAFF. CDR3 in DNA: TGTGCCAGCTCACCACCGAACAGGGGACGGCGGAACACTGAAGCTTTCTTT.

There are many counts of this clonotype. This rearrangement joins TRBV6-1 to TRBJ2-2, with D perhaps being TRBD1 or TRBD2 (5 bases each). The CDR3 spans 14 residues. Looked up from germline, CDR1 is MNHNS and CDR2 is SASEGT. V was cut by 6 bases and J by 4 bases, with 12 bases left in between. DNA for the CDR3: TGTGCCAGCAGGAGGGACGGCCTCACCGGGGAGCTGTTTTTT. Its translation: CASRRDGLTGELFF.

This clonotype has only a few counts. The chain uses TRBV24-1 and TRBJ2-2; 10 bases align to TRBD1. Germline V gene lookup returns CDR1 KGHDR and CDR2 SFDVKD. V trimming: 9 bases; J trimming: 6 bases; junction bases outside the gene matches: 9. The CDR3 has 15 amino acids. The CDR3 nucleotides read TGTGCCACCGGGGGACAGGGGTTTATCCCCGGGGAGCTGTTTTTT. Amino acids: CATGGQGFIPGELFF.

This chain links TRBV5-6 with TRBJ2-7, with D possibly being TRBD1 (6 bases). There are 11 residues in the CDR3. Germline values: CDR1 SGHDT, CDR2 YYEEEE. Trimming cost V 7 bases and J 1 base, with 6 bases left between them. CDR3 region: CASDRSYEQYV. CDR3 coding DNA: TGTGCCAGCGACAGGTCCTACGAGCAGTACGTC.